This TCR beta chain was sequenced for a study of T cell repertoires in cytomegalovirus infection. Study-wide findings and caveats: The cumulative frequency of public TCR beta families distinguished individuals who carried CMV together with the relevant HLA.

Germline V gene data show CDR1 as MNHEY and CDR2 as SMNVEV (reference sequence). This CDR3 region has 15 residues. V lost 5 bases to trimming and J lost 4 bases, with 17 bases between them. TCRdb re-called the reads through MiXCR, storing one row per CDR3 protein. There are 150,000 to 200,000 distinct CDR3 sequences in the sample; about 15% occur only once, and 25% to 30% lies in the top ten. This clonotype was recorded a few times. Its matching antigen is unknown. Material for sequencing was PBMCs. The V call is TRBV27, the J call TRBJ1-1; perhaps TRBD1 as D (6 bases). The clonotype was recovered from a human donor in good health (CMV status not recorded). Some clones in this sample may be carry-over from other donors' samples. CDR3 sequence reads: CASSPREGVFTEAFF. CDR3 DNA sequence: TGTGCCAGCAGTCCTCGGGAGGGGGTTTTCACTGAAGCTTTCTTT.